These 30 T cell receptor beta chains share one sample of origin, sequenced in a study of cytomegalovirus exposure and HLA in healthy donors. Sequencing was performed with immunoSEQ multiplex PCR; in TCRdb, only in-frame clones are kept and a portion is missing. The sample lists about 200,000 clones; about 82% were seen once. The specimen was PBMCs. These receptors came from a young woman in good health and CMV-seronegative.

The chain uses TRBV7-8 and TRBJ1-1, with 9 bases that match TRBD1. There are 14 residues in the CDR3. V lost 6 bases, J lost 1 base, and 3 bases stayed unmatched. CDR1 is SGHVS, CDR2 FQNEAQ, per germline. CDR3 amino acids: CASSQDRGNTEAFF. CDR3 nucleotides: TGTGCCAGCAGTCAGGACAGGGGGAACACTGAAGCTTTCTTT.

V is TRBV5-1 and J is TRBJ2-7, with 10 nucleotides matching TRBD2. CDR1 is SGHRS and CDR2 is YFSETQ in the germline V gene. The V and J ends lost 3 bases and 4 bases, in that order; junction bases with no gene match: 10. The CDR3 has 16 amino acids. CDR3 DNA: TGCGCCAGCAGCTGGAACCCGACTAGCGGGTTTTACGAGCAGTACTTC. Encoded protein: CASSWNPTSGFYEQYF.

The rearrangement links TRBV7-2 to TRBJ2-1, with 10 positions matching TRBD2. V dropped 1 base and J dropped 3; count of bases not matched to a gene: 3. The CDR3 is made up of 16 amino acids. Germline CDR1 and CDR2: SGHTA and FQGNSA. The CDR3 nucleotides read TGTGCCAGCAGCTTAGAGGTAGCGGGGGGCTACAATGAGCAGTTCTTC. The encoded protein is CASSLEVAGGYNEQFF.

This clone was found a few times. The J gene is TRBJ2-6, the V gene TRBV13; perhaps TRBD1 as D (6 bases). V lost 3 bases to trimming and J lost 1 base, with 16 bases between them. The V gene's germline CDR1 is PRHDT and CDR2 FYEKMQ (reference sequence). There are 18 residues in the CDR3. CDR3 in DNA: TGTGCCAGCAGCTTCTCCCGGGACACCTTTTCTGGGGCCAACGTCCTGACTTTC. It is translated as CASSFSRDTFSGANVLTF.

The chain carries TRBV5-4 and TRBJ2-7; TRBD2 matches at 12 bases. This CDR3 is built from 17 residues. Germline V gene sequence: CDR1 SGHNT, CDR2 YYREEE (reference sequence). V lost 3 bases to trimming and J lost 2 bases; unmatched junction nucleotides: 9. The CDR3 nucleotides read TGTGCCAGCAGCTCGGCCCAACTAGCGGGAGGTGCCTACGAGCAGTACTTC. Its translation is CASSSAQLAGGAYEQYF.

The CDR3 coding sequence is TGTGCCAGCAGTGGACTAGCGGCCACAGATACGCAGTATTTT. Translating it yields CASSGLAATDTQYF. J is TRBJ2-3 and V is TRBV6-5; 10 nucleotides match TRBD2. CDR1 is MNHEY and CDR2 is SVGAGI in the germline V gene. J gave up 2 bases and V 5 bases, and 1 base lay outside the gene matches. CDR3 length: 14 amino acids.

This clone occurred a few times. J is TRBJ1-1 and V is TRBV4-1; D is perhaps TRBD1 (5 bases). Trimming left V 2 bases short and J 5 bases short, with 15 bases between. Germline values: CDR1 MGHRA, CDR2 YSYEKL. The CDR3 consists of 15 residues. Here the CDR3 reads CASSQTPQGRTEAFF. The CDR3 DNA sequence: TGCGCCAGCAGCCAAACTCCCCAGGGTCGGACTGAAGCTTTCTTT.

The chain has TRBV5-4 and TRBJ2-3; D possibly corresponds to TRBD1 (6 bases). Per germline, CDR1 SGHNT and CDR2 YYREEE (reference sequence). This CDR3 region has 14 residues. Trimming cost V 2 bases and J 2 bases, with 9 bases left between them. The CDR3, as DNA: TGTGCCAGCAGCTTAAGGGGGTACACAGATACGCAGTATTTT. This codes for CASSLRGYTDTQYF.

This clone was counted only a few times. CDR3 nucleotide sequence: TGTGCCAGCTCACCAAAGGAGGCGCGCACCGGGGAGCTGTTTTTT. Amino acids: CASSPKEARTGELFF. The chain carries TRBV18 and TRBJ2-2; D perhaps matches TRBD2 (5 bases). Germline values: CDR1 KGHSH, CDR2 LQKENI. This CDR3 spans 15 amino acids. Trimming pared 2 bases from V and 4 bases from J, leaving 11 bases between.

The CDR3 spells CAWSAGSHTEAFF. CDR3 in DNA: TGTGCCTGGAGTGCAGGGTCGCACACTGAAGCTTTCTTT. The rearrangement joins TRBV30 to TRBJ1-1, with D possibly matching TRBD1 (5 bases). Per the germline V gene, CDR1 is GTSNPN and CDR2 is SVGIG (reference sequence). V lost 1 base and J lost 3, with 9 bases in between. The CDR3 is 13 amino acids. Complete variable domain (other parts from reference TRBV30 and TRBJ1-1): SQTIHQWPATLVQPVGSPLSLECTVEGTSNPNLYWYRQAAGRGLQLLFYSVGIGQISSEVPQNLSASRPQDRQFILSSKKLLLSDSGFYLCAWSAGSHTEAFFGQGTRLTVV.

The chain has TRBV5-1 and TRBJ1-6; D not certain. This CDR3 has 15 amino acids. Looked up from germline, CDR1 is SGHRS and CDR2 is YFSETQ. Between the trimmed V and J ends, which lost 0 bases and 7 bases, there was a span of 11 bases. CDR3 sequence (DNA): TGCGCCAGCAGCTTGGCCCAGGCAAGGAATTCACCCCTCCACTTT. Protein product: CASSLAQARNSPLHF.

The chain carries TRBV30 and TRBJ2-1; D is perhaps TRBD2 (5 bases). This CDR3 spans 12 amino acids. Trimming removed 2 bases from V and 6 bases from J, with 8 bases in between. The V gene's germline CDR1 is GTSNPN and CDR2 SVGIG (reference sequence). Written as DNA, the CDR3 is TGTGCCTGGAGTCCGGGGTTCAATGAGCAGTTCTTC. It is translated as CAWSPGFNEQFF.

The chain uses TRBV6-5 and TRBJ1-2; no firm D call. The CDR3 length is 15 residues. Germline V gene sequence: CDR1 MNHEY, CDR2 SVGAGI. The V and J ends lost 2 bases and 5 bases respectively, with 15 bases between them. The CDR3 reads CASSYDSRGPYGYTF. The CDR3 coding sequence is TGTGCCAGCAGTTACGACTCCCGCGGCCCTTATGGCTACACCTTC.

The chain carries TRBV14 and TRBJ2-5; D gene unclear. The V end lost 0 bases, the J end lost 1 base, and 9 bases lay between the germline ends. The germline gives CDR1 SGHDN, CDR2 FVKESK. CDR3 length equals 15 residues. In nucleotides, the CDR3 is TGTGCCAGCAGCCAAGATTCGACAACCCAAGAGACCCAGTACTTC. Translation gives CASSQDSTTQETQYF.

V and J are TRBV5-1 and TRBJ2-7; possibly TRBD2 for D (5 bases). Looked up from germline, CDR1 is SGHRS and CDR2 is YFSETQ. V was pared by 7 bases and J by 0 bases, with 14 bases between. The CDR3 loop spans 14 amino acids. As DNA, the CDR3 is TGCGCCAGCTCCAGGACTGGGAGCTCCTACGAGCAGTACTTC. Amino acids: CASSRTGSSYEQYF.

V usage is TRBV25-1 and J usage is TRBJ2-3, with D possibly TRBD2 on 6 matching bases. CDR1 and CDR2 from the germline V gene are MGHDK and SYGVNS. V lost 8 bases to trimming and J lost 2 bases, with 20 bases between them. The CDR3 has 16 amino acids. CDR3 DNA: TGTGCCAGCGGTATAGAAGGCGGGAACTACACAGATACGCAGTATTTT. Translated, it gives CASGIEGGNYTDTQYF.

CDR3 region: CASSYRGTEEIYGYTF. The CDR3, as DNA: TGTGCCAGCAGTTACCGAGGGACAGAAGAGATCTATGGCTACACCTTC. The rearrangement uses TRBV6-5 and TRBJ1-2; 7 bases align to TRBD1. The junction had 10 bases not matched to a gene; V was cut back by 2 bases and J by 4 bases. Germline CDR1 is MNHEY and CDR2 is SVGAGI. The CDR3 has 16 amino acids.

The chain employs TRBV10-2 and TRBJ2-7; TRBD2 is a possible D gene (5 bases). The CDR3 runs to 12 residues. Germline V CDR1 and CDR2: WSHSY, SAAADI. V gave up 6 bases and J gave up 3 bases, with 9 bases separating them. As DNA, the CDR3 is TGCGCCAGCAGGGGAGCTAACTACGAGCAGTACTTC. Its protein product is CASRGANYEQYF.

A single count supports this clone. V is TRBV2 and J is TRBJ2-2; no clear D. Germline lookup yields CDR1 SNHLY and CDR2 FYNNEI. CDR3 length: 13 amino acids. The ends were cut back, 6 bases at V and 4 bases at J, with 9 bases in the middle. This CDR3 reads CASREQCTGELFF. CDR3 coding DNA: TGTGCCAGCAGGGAACAGTGCACCGGGGAGCTGTTTTTT.

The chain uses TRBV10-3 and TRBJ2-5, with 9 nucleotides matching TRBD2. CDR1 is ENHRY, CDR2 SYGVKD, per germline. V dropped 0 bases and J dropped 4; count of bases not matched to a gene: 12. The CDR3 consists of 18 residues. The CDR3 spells CAISESLAGGRIGETQYF. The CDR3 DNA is TGTGCCATCAGTGAGTCGTTGGCGGGGGGGCGGATAGGAGAGACCCAGTACTTC.

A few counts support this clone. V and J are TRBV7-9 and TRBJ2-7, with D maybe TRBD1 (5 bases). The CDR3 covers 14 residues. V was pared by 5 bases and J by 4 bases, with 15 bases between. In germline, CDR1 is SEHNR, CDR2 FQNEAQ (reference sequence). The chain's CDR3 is CASSVPYRGYEQYF. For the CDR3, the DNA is TGTGCCAGCAGCGTCCCTTATAGGGGTTACGAGCAGTACTTC.

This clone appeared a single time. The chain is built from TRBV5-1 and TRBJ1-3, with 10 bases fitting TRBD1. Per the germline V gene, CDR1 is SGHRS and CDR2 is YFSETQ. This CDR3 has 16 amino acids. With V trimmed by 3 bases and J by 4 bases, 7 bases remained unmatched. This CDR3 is CASSSGTGAVGNTIYF. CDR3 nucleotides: TGCGCCAGCAGCTCCGGGACAGGGGCCGTCGGAAACACCATATATTTT.

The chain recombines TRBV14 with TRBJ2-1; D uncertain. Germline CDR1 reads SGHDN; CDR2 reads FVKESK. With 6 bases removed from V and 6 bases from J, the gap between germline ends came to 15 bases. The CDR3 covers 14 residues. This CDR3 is CASSPSLVSNEQFF. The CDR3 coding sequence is TGTGCCAGCAGTCCATCTTTAGTAAGCAATGAGCAGTTCTTC.

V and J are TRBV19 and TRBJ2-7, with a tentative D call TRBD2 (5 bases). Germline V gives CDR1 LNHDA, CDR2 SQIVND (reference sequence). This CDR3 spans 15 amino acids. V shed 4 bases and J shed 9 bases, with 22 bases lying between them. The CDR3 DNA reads TGTGCCAGTAGTACACCCCGCCCGGGGAACCGGGGGCAGTACTTC. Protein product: CASSTPRPGNRGQYF.

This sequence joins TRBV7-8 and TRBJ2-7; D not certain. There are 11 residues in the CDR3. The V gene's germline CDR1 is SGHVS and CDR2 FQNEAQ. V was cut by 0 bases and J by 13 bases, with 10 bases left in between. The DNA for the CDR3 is TGTGCCAGCAGCTTAGCCACGGTTCAATACTTC. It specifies CASSLATVQYF.

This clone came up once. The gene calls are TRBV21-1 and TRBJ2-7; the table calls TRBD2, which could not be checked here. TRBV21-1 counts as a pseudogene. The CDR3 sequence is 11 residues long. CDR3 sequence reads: CASPGICEQYF. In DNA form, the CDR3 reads TGTGCCAGCCCCGGGATTTGCGAGCAGTACTTC.

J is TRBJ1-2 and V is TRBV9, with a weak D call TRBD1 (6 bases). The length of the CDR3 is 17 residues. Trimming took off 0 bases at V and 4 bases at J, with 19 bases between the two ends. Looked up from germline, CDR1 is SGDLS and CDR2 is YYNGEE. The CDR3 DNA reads TGTGCCAGCAGCGTAGAGGACGGGGGGGCAGGGATCTATGGCTACACCTTC. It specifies CASSVEDGGAGIYGYTF.

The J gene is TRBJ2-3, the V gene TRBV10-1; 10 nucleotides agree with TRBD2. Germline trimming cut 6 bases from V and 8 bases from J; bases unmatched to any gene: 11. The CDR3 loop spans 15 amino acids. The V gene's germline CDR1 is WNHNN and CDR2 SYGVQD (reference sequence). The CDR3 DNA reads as TGCGCCAGCAGCCTTGGACTAGCGGACAATGGTACGCAGTATTTT. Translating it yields CASSLGLADNGTQYF.

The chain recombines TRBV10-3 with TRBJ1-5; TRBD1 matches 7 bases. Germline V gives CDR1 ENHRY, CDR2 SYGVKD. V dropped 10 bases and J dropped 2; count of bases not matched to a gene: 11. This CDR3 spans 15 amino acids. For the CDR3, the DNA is TGTGCCACCGACCCGACAGGGCCGGGCAATCAGCCCCAGCATTTT. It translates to CATDPTGPGNQPQHF.

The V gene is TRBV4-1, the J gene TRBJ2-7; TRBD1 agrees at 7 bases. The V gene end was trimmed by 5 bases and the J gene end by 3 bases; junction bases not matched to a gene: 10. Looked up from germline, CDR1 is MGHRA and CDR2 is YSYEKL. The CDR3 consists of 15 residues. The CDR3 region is CASSTPGTDYYEQYF. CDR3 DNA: TGCGCCAGCAGCACCCCTGGGACAGACTACTACGAGCAGTACTTC.